This TCR beta chain comes out of a study of chemoradiotherapy in HPV16-positive cancers. Across the whole study: Candidate HPV-specific clones and shared TCR motifs came from a couple of HPV16-positive patients.

The data were produced by immunoSEQ multiplex PCR, yet TCRdb's version contains in-frame clones alone and is incomplete. The repertoire holds about 39,000 clones, with 75% to 85% as singletons. Notes on the study in general: Candidate HPV-specific clones and E7-related TCR motifs grew in tumor during treatment. Functional assays defining HPV-specific T cells used only a couple of HPV16-positive patients.

With regard to this clone: Its specificity is not known.

Per germline, CDR1 MGHRA and CDR2 YSYEKL. V was clipped by 9 bases and J by 1 base; unmatched bases: 1. CDR3 size: 14 residues. Sequenced here: blood, sampled from a patient who underwent chemoradiotherapy. This TCR came from a human donor with HPV-associated anogenital cancer. The chain combines TRBV4-1 with TRBJ2-5; the match to TRBD2 covers 14 bases. The CDR3 protein is CASGLAGGQETQYF. The CDR3 DNA is TGCGCCAGTGGACTAGCGGGGGGCCAAGAGACCCAGTACTTC.